This T cell receptor beta chain is from a study of blood T cell repertoires in COVID-19. Study at large: Acute and convalescent COVID-19 samples came from the United States, Italy and Spain.

Original analysis: The assay estimated nucleated cells by amplifying reference gene primers. Data came from immunoSEQ multiplex PCR; TCRdb stores just in-frame clones and leaves some out. The V and J calls and the clone size are those of that table, but D and trimming were determined from the DNA. The sample comprises about 480,000 clones, roughly nine tenths of which are singletons, and around 7.9% rests with the top ten. This clone appeared a single time. At the DNA level, this CDR3 is encoded by other sequences in the same sample as well. Trimming removed 4 bases from V and 4 bases from J, with 10 bases in between. The V gene's germline CDR1 is MNHEY and CDR2 SMNVEV (reference sequence). This CDR3 is 13 amino acids long. Recovered status applied to Cohort 3 donors who had two consecutive negative PCRs. It also applied to those with clearance or with symptom resolution.

This chain connects TRBV27 to TRBJ1-2; D gene ambiguous. The TCR was taken from a woman aged 55-75 years who had recovered from COVID-19. The material sequenced was PBMCs or T cells enriched from blood (not recorded which). CDR3 loop: CASSSPGSYGYTF. The DNA for the CDR3 is TGTGCCAGCAGTTCCCCTGGTAGCTATGGCTACACCTTC.